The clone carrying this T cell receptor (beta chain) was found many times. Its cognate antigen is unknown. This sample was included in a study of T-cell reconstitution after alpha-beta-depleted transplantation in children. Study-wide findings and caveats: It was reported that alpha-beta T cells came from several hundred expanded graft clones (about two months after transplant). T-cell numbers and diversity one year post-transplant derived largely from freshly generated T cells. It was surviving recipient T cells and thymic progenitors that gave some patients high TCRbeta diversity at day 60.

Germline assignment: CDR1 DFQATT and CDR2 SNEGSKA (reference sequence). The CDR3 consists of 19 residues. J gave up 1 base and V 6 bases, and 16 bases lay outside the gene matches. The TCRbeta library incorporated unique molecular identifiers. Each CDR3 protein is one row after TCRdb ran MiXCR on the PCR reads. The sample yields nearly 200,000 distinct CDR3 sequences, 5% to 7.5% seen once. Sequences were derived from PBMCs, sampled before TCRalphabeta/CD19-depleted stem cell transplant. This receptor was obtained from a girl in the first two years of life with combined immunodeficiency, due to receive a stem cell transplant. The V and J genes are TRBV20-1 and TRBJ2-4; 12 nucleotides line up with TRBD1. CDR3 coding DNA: TGCAGTGCAACTCTATATGGGACAGGGGGCGGTTCGGCCAAAAACATTCAGTACTTC. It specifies CSATLYGTGGGSAKNIQYF.